The 14 T cell receptor beta chains presented below share a single source sample, sequenced in a study of CD8 T cells in Susac syndrome. After extraction with the RNeasy kit, 0.5 to 1 ug of the RNA was reverse transcribed using random hexamers. TCRdb analysed the immunoSEQ multiplex PCR reads with MiXCR anew, one entry per CDR3 protein. This table holds some 120,000 distinct CDR3 sequences, approximately 94% found once. Specimen: CD4+ T cells from PBMCs. These receptors originate from a human donor with multiple sclerosis.

The chain recombines TRBV6-2 or TRBV6-3 with TRBJ2-7, with D possibly being TRBD2 (6 bases). V dropped 7 bases and J dropped 3 bases, with 13 bases sitting between them. Per the germline V gene, CDR1 is MNHEY and CDR2 is SVGEGT. The CDR3 consists of 13 residues. CDR3: CASKEGGVYEQYF. CDR3 bases: TGTGCCAGCAAGGAGGGTGGGGTCTACGAGCAGTACTTC.

This rearrangement joins TRBV19 to TRBJ1-5, with D perhaps TRBD1 (6 bases). Germline V gene sequence: CDR1 LNHDA, CDR2 SQIVND (reference sequence). Trimming cost V 3 bases and J 4 bases, with 16 bases left between them. The CDR3 consists of 16 residues. The DNA of the CDR3 is TGTGCCAGTAGTATTGGGGACAATGAGTGGAATCAGCCCCAGCATTTT. Encoded protein: CASSIGDNEWNQPQHF. Full variable domain (missing parts from reference TRBV19 and TRBJ1-5): DGGITQSPKYLFRKEGQNVTLSCEQNLNHDAMYWYRQDPGQGLRLIYYSQIVNDFQKGDIAEGYSVSREKKESFPLTVTSAQKNPTAFYLCASSIGDNEWNQPQHFGDGTRLSIL.

CDR3 bases: TGTGCCAGCAGCTTATTAGGGCCATCTAATGAAAAACTGTTTTTT. Translation: CASSLLGPSNEKLFF. The genes are TRBV7-9 and TRBJ1-4; D unresolved. From germline, CDR1 is SEHNR and CDR2 FQNEAQ (reference sequence). This CDR3 region has 15 residues. Trimming shortened V by 2 bases and J by 3 bases, and 10 bases separated the two germline ends.

The CDR3 reads CASSLAGVDYNEQFF. The CDR3 DNA is TGCGCCAGCAGCTTGGCTGGGGTAGACTACAATGAGCAGTTCTTC. V and J are TRBV5-1 and TRBJ2-1; D ambiguous. The length of the CDR3 is 15 residues. Trimming removed 0 bases from V and 3 bases from J, with 10 bases in between. From germline, CDR1 is SGHRS and CDR2 YFSETQ.

This chain joins TRBV4-2 and TRBJ2-5, with 8 bases identical to TRBD2. CDR3 length: 15 residues. The ends lost 1 base at V and 3 bases at J; junction bases unmatched: 4. The germline V gene has CDR1 LGHNA and CDR2 YNFKEQ. CDR3 bases: TGTGCCAGCAGCCAAGGCCCACTAGCGGAAGAGACCCAGTACTTC. This encodes CASSQGPLAEETQYF.

The V call is TRBV2, the J call TRBJ2-2; weak D call: TRBD2 (5 bases). The V gene's germline CDR1 is SNHLY and CDR2 FYNNEI. The V gene lost 7 bases and the J gene lost 4 bases, with 13 bases spanning the gap. This CDR3 spans 14 amino acids. CDR3 sequence reads: CASTPRTSTGELFF. CDR3 sequence (DNA): TGTGCCAGCACCCCGAGGACTTCCACCGGGGAGCTGTTTTTT.

The chain joins TRBV6-2 or TRBV6-3 to TRBJ2-3, with 9 positions matching TRBD1. Germline V gene sequence: CDR1 MNHEY, CDR2 SVGEGT. This CDR3 has 15 residues. V trimming: 6 bases; J trimming: 2 bases; junction bases outside the gene matches: 6. Here the CDR3 reads CASSLRDRVTDTQYF. As DNA, the CDR3 is TGTGCCAGCAGCCTCCGGGACAGGGTCACAGATACGCAGTATTTT.

The rearrangement joins TRBV6-6 to TRBJ1-2; TRBD1 aligns across 7 bases. The CDR3 contains 14 residues. Germline V lookup: CDR1 MNHNY, CDR2 SVGAGI (reference sequence). J was trimmed by 2 bases and V by 7 bases; bases with no gene match: 7. The CDR3 is CASTPGQVNYGYTF. The CDR3 coding sequence is TGTGCCAGCACCCCCGGACAGGTCAACTATGGCTACACCTTC.

The chain recombines TRBV6-6 with TRBJ1-2, with D possibly TRBD1 on 5 matching bases. This CDR3 region has 15 residues. CDR1 and CDR2 from the germline V gene are MNHNY and SVGAGI (reference sequence). V shed 10 bases and J shed 0 bases, with 18 bases lying between them. The CDR3 nucleotides are TGTGCCACCACGCCGCTTGGGGCCCCTAACTATGGCTACACCTTC. This sequence encodes CATTPLGAPNYGYTF.

The V call is TRBV30, the J call TRBJ2-3, with D hard to call. The germline gives CDR1 GTSNPN, CDR2 SVGIG (reference sequence). Trimming left V 1 base short and J 6 bases short, with 8 bases between. The CDR3 length is 12 residues. CDR3 coding DNA: TGTGCCTGGAGTGCCAGCGTCGATACGCAGTATTTT. Translated, it gives CAWSASVDTQYF.

The chain has TRBV29-1 and TRBJ1-1; D might be TRBD1 (5 bases). Trimming stripped 4 bases from V and 5 bases from J, with 17 bases between. Germline V CDR1 and CDR2: SQVTM, ANQGSEA. The CDR3 length is 14 residues. The DNA of the CDR3 is TGCAGCGTTGGGGGCGGGAGGGGAGAGACTGAAGCTTTCTTT. This encodes CSVGGGRGETEAFF.

This chain links TRBV6-5 with TRBJ1-2; D is unresolved. CDR1 MNHEY and CDR2 SVGAGI come from the germline V gene. V gave up 7 bases and J gave up 1 base, with 10 bases separating them. The CDR3 length is 13 residues. The CDR3 region is CASISGFNYGYTF. The CDR3 coding sequence is TGTGCCAGCATCTCGGGGTTTAACTATGGCTACACCTTC.

The chain uses TRBV2 and TRBJ2-5; 12 bases match TRBD2. Trimming took 2 bases from V and 7 from J; bases not matched to a gene: 8. This CDR3 is built from 16 residues. CDR1 SNHLY and CDR2 FYNNEI come from the germline V gene. The CDR3 sequence is CASSERLAGGPVTQYF. CDR3 nucleotide sequence: TGTGCCAGCAGTGAACGGCTAGCGGGAGGGCCAGTGACCCAGTACTTC.

The chain has TRBV27 and TRBJ2-7; possible D gene TRBD2, 7 bases. V dropped 3 bases and J dropped 2 bases, with 11 bases sitting between them. The length of the CDR3 is 14 residues. Germline lookup yields CDR1 MNHEY and CDR2 SMNVEV (reference sequence). The DNA of the CDR3 is TGTGCCAGCAGTTTGCGGGGGCCCACCTACGAGCAGTACTTC. Translated: CASSLRGPTYEQYF.